Shown below are 26 T cell receptor beta chains from a single sample sequenced in a study of spatial heterogeneity in lung cancer. For these TCRs, the target antigens are not known. The time point denotes: sample taken at primary tumor resection. Via MiXCR, TCRdb re-called the 5' RACE reads, giving one row per CDR3 protein. The sample includes 7,500 to 9,500 distinct CDR3 sequences, 4% to 6% of them seen just once. Study-wide findings and caveats: The study found that expanded intratumoral alpha and beta TCR counts tracked tumor mutation counts.

The specimen comprised lung tumor tissue, sampled at surgery. The receptor set was obtained from a female donor with early-stage non-small cell lung cancer.

There are many counts of this clonotype. This chain links TRBV20-1 with TRBJ2-3, with 9 bases lining up with TRBD2. The CDR3 length is 16 residues. V trimming: 3 bases; J trimming: 2 bases; junction bases outside the gene matches: 9. Germline-derived CDR1 and CDR2 are DFQATT and SNEGSKA (reference sequence). CDR3 DNA: TGCAGTGCTAGCCCACGTGGCGGGAGGGCCACAGATACGCAGTATTTT. This codes for CSASPRGGRATDTQYF.

This clonotype was detected ten times or more. The rearrangement links TRBV2 to TRBJ2-7; no firm D call. This CDR3 is built from 12 residues. V was cut by 6 bases and J by 6 bases, with 12 bases left in between. The germline CDR1 and CDR2 sequences are SNHLY and FYNNEI. The CDR3 is CASRLSTPEQYF. In DNA form, the CDR3 reads TGTGCCAGCAGACTAAGCACTCCCGAGCAGTACTTC.

At least ten counts were recorded for this clonotype. The chain joins TRBV18 to TRBJ2-1; 9 bases are shared with TRBD2. The CDR3 sequence is 15 residues long. Trimming took 4 bases from V and 10 from J; bases not matched to a gene: 11. Germline V gene data show CDR1 as KGHSH and CDR2 as LQKENI. The CDR3 here is CASSLGREGPSEQFF. The CDR3 DNA follows: TGTGCCAGCTCACTAGGGCGGGAGGGCCCCTCCGAGCAGTTCTTC.

At least ten counts were recorded for this clonotype. The rearrangement joins TRBV12-5 to TRBJ2-1, with 9 bases aligning to TRBD1. J was trimmed by 8 bases and V by 5 bases; bases with no gene match: 10. The CDR3 consists of 15 residues. Looked up from germline, CDR1 is LGHNT and CDR2 is FRNRAP. CDR3 sequence reads: CASGPRGQGKDEQFF. The CDR3 nucleotides are TGTGCTAGTGGTCCTCGCGGACAGGGGAAGGATGAGCAGTTCTTC. Full variable domain (outside the CDR3, taken from reference TRBV12-5 and TRBJ2-1): DARVTQTPRHKVTEMGQEVTMRCQPILGHNTVFWYRQTMMQGLELLAYFRNRAPLDDSGMPKDRFSAEMPDATLATLKIQPSEPRDSAVYFCASGPRGQGKDEQFFGPGTRLTVL.

This clonotype was counted many times. V and J are TRBV6-2 or TRBV6-3 and TRBJ1-5; D not resolved. V was shortened by 2 bases and J by 9 bases, with 8 bases between the two germline ends. The CDR3 spans 12 residues. Germline lookup yields CDR1 MNHEY and CDR2 SVGEGT. CDR3 sequence: CASSYPSGPQHF. DNA of the CDR3: TGTGCCAGCAGTTACCCCTCCGGGCCCCAGCATTTT.

This clonotype ranks as medium-sized (0.01 to 0.1%). This may be a read error: a much more frequent sequence differs by one nucleotide. V and J are TRBV4-2 and TRBJ1-2; TRBD1 is a possible D gene (5 bases). The CDR3 totals 15 residues. Looked up from germline, CDR1 is LGHNA and CDR2 is YNFKEQ. DNA of the CDR3: TGTGCCAGCAGCCAGGACATATTGGCAAACTATGGCTACAACTTC. Translating it yields CASSQDILANYGYNF.

This clonotype was observed many times. The J gene is TRBJ2-2, the V gene TRBV6-4; D is undetermined. Deletions cut 0 bases from V and 7 bases from J, with 12 bases between. CDR3 length: 15 amino acids. CDR1 is MRHNA and CDR2 is SNTAGT in the germline V gene. The CDR3 loop reads CASSDSLGFGGELFF. The CDR3, as DNA: TGTGCCAGCAGTGACTCGCTAGGGTTCGGCGGGGAGCTGTTTTTT.

Within the sample, this clonotype is medium-sized (0.01 to 0.1%). The CDR3 DNA reads as TGTGCCAGCGCCCCGGGGAACACTGAAGCTTTCTTT. Translating gives CASAPGNTEAFF. V and J are TRBV7-9 and TRBJ1-1; D remains ambiguous. V lost 8 bases and J lost 1, with 8 bases in between. The CDR3 length is 12 residues. Germline CDR1 reads SEHNR; CDR2 reads FQNEAQ (reference sequence).

At least ten counts were recorded for this clonotype. The chain is built from TRBV3-1 and TRBJ2-3; D gene unclear. Trimming took 4 bases from V and 2 from J, leaving 10 bases between them. CDR3 size: 14 residues. CDR1 and CDR2 (germline): LGHDT, YNNKEL (reference sequence). The CDR3 nucleotides read TGTGCCAGCAGCCGAAGTATCAACACAGATACGCAGTATTTT. This sequence encodes CASSRSINTDTQYF.

This clonotype has more than one count but fewer than ten. A much larger clone lies one base from this, so it may be a read error. The J gene is TRBJ2-6, the V gene TRBV11-2; perhaps D is TRBD1 or TRBD2 (5 bases each). Per the germline V gene, CDR1 is SGHAT and CDR2 is FQNNGV. The CDR3 is 13 amino acids. This CDR3 is CASSLPGANVLNF. Written as DNA, the CDR3 is TGTGCCAGCAGCCTACCCGGGGCCAACGTCCTGAATTTC.

This clonotype was detected many times. The chain links TRBV28 to TRBJ1-6, with 7 bases matching TRBD1. The CDR3 is 15 amino acids. Germline values: CDR1 MDHEN, CDR2 SYDVKM. With V trimmed by 6 bases and J by 6 bases, 8 bases remained unmatched. This CDR3 reads CASSRPGTANSPLHF. The CDR3 DNA follows: TGTGCCAGCAGCCGCCCTGGGACAGCTAATTCACCCCTCCACTTT.

This clonotype has ten or more counts. J is TRBJ2-3 and V is TRBV9, with 9 bases identical to TRBD1. J lost 4 bases, V lost 2 bases, and 2 bases had no gene match. This CDR3 is built from 14 residues. CDR1 is SGDLS, CDR2 YYNGEE, per germline. The CDR3 DNA reads TGTGCCAGCAGCGTCCGGACAGGGGCAGATACGCAGTATTTT. Protein: CASSVRTGADTQYF. The full variable domain, its missing parts supplied by reference TRBV9 and TRBJ2-3, is DSGVTQTPKHLITATGQRVTLRCSPRSGDLSVYWYQQSLDQGLQFLIQYYNGEERAKGNILERFSAQQFPDLHSELNLSSLELGDSALYFCASSVRTGADTQYFGPGTRLTVL.

This clonotype appeared a few times. The junction departs from the called germline gene at one end, perhaps through a read error. CDR3 nucleotides: TGTGCCAGCAGGAGAGGTGGGGTTAACTATGGCTACAACTTC. It specifies CASRRGGVNYGYNF. The chain recombines TRBV28 with TRBJ1-2; D unresolved. CDR3 length: 14 amino acids. Germline V gene data show CDR1 as MDHEN and CDR2 as SYDVKM.

This clonotype came up many times. The V and J genes are TRBV4-1 and TRBJ2-3, with TRBD2 matching over 7 bases. Unmatched junction bases numbered 6, after V lost 0 bases and J lost 0 bases. The CDR3 consists of 17 residues. Germline V gene data show CDR1 as MGHRA and CDR2 as YSYEKL. The CDR3 protein is CASSQERASGSTDTQYF. The CDR3 nucleotides are TGCGCCAGCAGCCAAGAGAGGGCTAGCGGAAGCACAGATACGCAGTATTTT.

This clonotype was seen only a few times. This chain links TRBV29-1 with TRBJ2-2, with 10 bases matching TRBD2. Germline V gene lookup returns CDR1 SQVTM and CDR2 ANQGSEA. V was clipped by 4 bases and J by 3 bases; unmatched bases: 2. The CDR3 covers 14 residues. Here the CDR3 DNA reads TGCAGCGTTGTGACTAGCGGGTACACCGGGGAGCTGTTTTTT. Translation gives CSVVTSGYTGELFF.

About this clonotype: Just one base apart from a much larger clone, this may be a read error. The rearrangement links TRBV20-1 to TRBJ2-7; 8 bases are a match to TRBD2. V lost 3 bases to trimming and J lost 6 bases; unmatched junction nucleotides: 4. The CDR3 has 12 residues. Germline lookup yields CDR1 DFQATT and CDR2 SNEGSKA (reference sequence). The CDR3: CSASSLAGEQYF. CDR3 sequence (DNA): TGCAGTGCTAGTAGTCTAGCGGGCGAGCAGTACTTC.

This clonotype ranks as medium-sized (0.01 to 0.1%). J is TRBJ2-3 and V is TRBV14; possible D gene TRBD1, 5 bases. The germline V gene has CDR1 SGHDN and CDR2 FVKESK. Trimming pared 0 bases from V and 2 bases from J, leaving 18 bases between. CDR3 length: 18 residues. CDR3 sequence reads: CASSQDLQAYPYTDTQYF. The DNA of the CDR3 is TGTGCCAGCAGCCAAGATTTACAGGCCTACCCTTACACAGATACGCAGTATTTT.

This clonotype has only a few counts. The chain has TRBV19 and TRBJ1-1, with a tentative D call TRBD1 (5 bases). Germline values: CDR1 LNHDA, CDR2 SQIVND (reference sequence). V shed 6 bases and J shed 0 bases, with 17 bases lying between them. The CDR3 length is 16 residues. DNA for the CDR3: TGTGCCAGTAGCATTGAGGGTGACAGATTGAACACTGAAGCTTTCTTT. Its translation: CASSIEGDRLNTEAFF. The full variable domain, in which reference TRBV19 and TRBJ1-1 provide the parts outside the CDR3, is DGGITQSPKYLFRKEGQNVTLSCEQNLNHDAMYWYRQDPGQGLRLIYYSQIVNDFQKGDIAEGYSVSREKKESFPLTVTSAQKNPTAFYLCASSIEGDRLNTEAFFGQGTRLTVV.

This clonotype appeared many times. The rearrangement joins TRBV11-1 to TRBJ2-1, with TRBD1 matching over 8 bases. This CDR3 comprises 16 residues. Germline lookup yields CDR1 SGHAT and CDR2 FQDESV (reference sequence). V trimming: 7 bases; J trimming: 12 bases; junction bases outside the gene matches: 20. The CDR3 DNA is TGTGCCAGCAAACGAGGGGACAGGACGTCCCCCACTTGGCAGTTCTTC. It is translated as CASKRGDRTSPTWQFF.

The table lists this clonotype with many counts. This chain connects TRBV6-5 to TRBJ2-7; 7 positions agree with TRBD2. CDR3 length: 14 residues. V was pared by 8 bases and J by 2 bases, with 9 bases of the junction left unmatched. Germline V lookup: CDR1 MNHEY, CDR2 SVGAGI. DNA for the CDR3: TGTGCCAGCGGTATTAGCGGGCCCACCTACGAGCAGTACTTC. It yields the protein CASGISGPTYEQYF.

The table lists this clonotype with a few counts. The DNA for the CDR3 is TGTGCCAGCAGCTTATTTGTATATCACGGGGATGAGCAGTTCTTC. This sequence encodes CASSLFVYHGDEQFF. V and J are TRBV7-9 and TRBJ2-1; a possible D gene is TRBD2 (5 bases). CDR1 is SEHNR, CDR2 FQNEAQ, per germline (reference sequence). This CDR3 comprises 15 residues. The ends were cut back, 2 bases at V and 8 bases at J, with 16 bases in the middle.

This clonotype was recorded many times. V and J are TRBV30 and TRBJ1-1; D is possibly TRBD1 (6 bases). This CDR3 spans 13 amino acids. CDR1 is GTSNPN and CDR2 is SVGIG in the germline V gene (reference sequence). V was trimmed by 3 bases and J by 6 bases, leaving 14 bases between them. The CDR3 sequence: CAWRGLGGSEAFF. CDR3 in DNA: TGTGCCTGGAGAGGTCTGGGGGGCTCTGAAGCTTTCTTT.

This clonotype was detected ten times or more. The chain recombines TRBV7-9 with TRBJ2-7; D tentatively reads TRBD1 or TRBD2 (5 bases each). The CDR3 is 14 amino acids. Germline V gives CDR1 SEHNR, CDR2 FQNEAQ (reference sequence). Trimming took 1 base from V and 3 from J, leaving 10 bases between them. In nucleotides, the CDR3 is TGTGCCAGCAGCTTAGATGGGGGAGACTACGAGCAGTACTTC. This encodes CASSLDGGDYEQYF. Full variable domain (rest looked up from reference TRBV7-9 and TRBJ2-7): DTGVSQNPRHKITKRGQNVTFRCDPISEHNRLYWYRQTLGQGPEFLTYFQNEAQLEKSRLLSDRFSAERPKGSFSTLEIQRTEQGDSAMYLCASSLDGGDYEQYFGPGTRLTVT.

This clonotype is classed as medium-sized. This rearrangement joins TRBV12-3 or TRBV12-4 to TRBJ1-3; D remains unclear. V lost 6 bases, J lost 7 bases, and 10 bases lay in between. There are 12 residues in the CDR3. CDR3 in amino acids: CASREPSNTIYF. CDR3 bases: TGTGCCAGCAGAGAGCCTTCGAACACCATATATTTT.

There are many counts of this clonotype. The J gene is TRBJ2-7, the V gene TRBV6-5; 16 bases align to TRBD2. The CDR3 runs to 15 residues. Germline assignment: CDR1 MNHEY and CDR2 SVGAGI. V lost 6 bases and J lost 7; bases outside the gene matches: 6. CDR3 nucleotides: TGTGCCAGCAGCCCGGGGACTAGCGGGAGGGGTGAGCAGTACTTC. As protein: CASSPGTSGRGEQYF.

Sample share makes this clonotype medium-sized. The chain uses TRBV10-3 and TRBJ1-6; D unresolved. The CDR3 runs to 14 residues. The germline V and J ends were trimmed by 4 bases and 3 bases, with 7 bases remaining between them. Germline loops: CDR1 ENHRY, CDR2 SYGVKD. The CDR3 DNA follows: TGTGCCATCAGTGTGACCGACTATAATTCACCCCTCCACTTT. Its translation is CAISVTDYNSPLHF.